The rows below give T cell receptor beta chains drawn from one sample of a study of blood T cell repertoires in COVID-19. This table comes from immunoSEQ multiplex PCR, and its TCRdb copy is limited to in-frame clones, with some not included. The sample records 160,000 or so clones, 83% being singletons. Sequencing used peripheral blood. The receptors were gathered from a human donor in a cohort sampled during active COVID-19. The CDR3 runs from the conserved cysteine through the conserved F or W. The D gene is left open where the match is weak. Clone size appears in some rows only: once, few, many, or a class for an expanded clone.

>TRBJ2-7|TRBV7-3|TRBD1|once
TGTGCCAGCAGCTTCCCCATTAGAGTGGACAGGCAATACGAGCAGTACTTC
CASSFPIRVDRQYEQYF
>TRBJ1-3|TRBV30|-|-
TGTGCCTGGAGTAAGGGGGCTGGAAACACCATATATTTT
CAWSKGAGNTIYF
>TRBJ2-2|TRBV18|-|-
TGTGCCAGCTCACAAATTCGAGGTCGGCAGGGCAACACCGGGGAGCTGTTTTTT
CASSQIRGRQGNTGELFF
>TRBJ1-2|TRBV2|-|-
TGTGCCAGCAGTGGAGAGGGGGTGAAGACTAACTATGGCTACACCTTC
CASSGEGVKTNYGYTF
>TRBJ1-2|TRBV7-9|-|-
TGTGCCAGCAGCTTAGTACAGGACTATGGCTACACCTTC
CASSLVQDYGYTF
>TRBJ2-7|TRBV12-3/TRBV12-4|-|-
TGTGCCAGCAGGGGCGATCCCTACGAGCAGTACTTC
CASRGDPYEQYF
>TRBJ1-2|TRBV5-6|TRBD1|-
TGTGCCAGCAGCTTCGGACAGGGGTATGGCTACACCTTC
CASSFGQGYGYTF
>TRBJ2-1|TRBV29-1|-|few
TGCAGCGCAGACAACAATGAGCAGTTCTTC
CSADNNEQFF
>TRBJ2-1|TRBV27|-|-
TGTGCCAGCAGTTCCGACAGGTTGGGTCGGCAGTTCTTC
CASSSDRLGRQFF
>TRBJ1-1|TRBV7-9|TRBD1|-
TGTGCCAGCAGCTTAGCTAGGCGGCAGGGGGTCCGGGAGAACACTGAAGCTTTCTTT
CASSLARRQGVRENTEAFF
>TRBJ2-7|TRBV12-3/TRBV12-4|TRBD1|few
TGTGCCAGCAGTTTAGGGACAGGCCGCTACTTC
CASSLGTGRYF
>TRBJ1-6|TRBV6-5|-|-
TGTGCCAGCAGGCCCGGGGAGGGAGGAGGTTCACCCCTCCACTTT
CASRPGEGGGSPLHF
>TRBJ2-5|TRBV6-2/TRBV6-3|TRBD2|-
TGTGCCAGCAGCTCCCGATCGGGACTAGCGGGAGGCTGGGAAGAGACCCAGTACTTC
CASSSRSGLAGGWEETQYF
>TRBJ2-7|TRBV27|-|-
TGTGCCAGCAGTTCCCGGGATGGGGCCTACGAGCAGTACTTC
CASSSRDGAYEQYF
>TRBJ2-7|TRBV4-3|TRBD2|-
TGCGCCAGCAGCCAAGATCAGGGCGGGGGTCCCTACGAGCAGTACTTC
CASSQDQGGGPYEQYF
>TRBJ1-3|TRBV6-5|TRBD1|-
TGTGCCAGCAGACCCGGGACAGGGCATCAGGACACCATATATTTT
CASRPGTGHQDTIYF
>TRBJ1-1|TRBV28|-|once
TGTGCCAGCAGTTTCCCACTAAGTTGGGACACTGAAGCTTTCTTT
CASSFPLSWDTEAFF
>TRBJ1-5|TRBV20-1|-|-
TGCAGTGCTAGTAGGCCGGAGGAAAATCAGCCCCAGCATTTT
CSASRPEENQPQHF
>TRBJ1-1|TRBV7-3|-|-
TGTGCCAGCAGCCCCACGGGCACTGAAGCTTTCTTT
CASSPTGTEAFF
>TRBJ2-7|TRBV6-6|TRBD2|-
TGTGCCAGCAGCCCTACCGCGGGAGGGCCGCTGAGCGAGCAGTACTTC
CASSPTAGGPLSEQYF
>TRBJ2-7|TRBV7-2|TRBD2|-
TGTGCCAGCAGCTCCCCTTCGGGACTAGCGGGAGTGGGCGAGCAGTACTTC
CASSSPSGLAGVGEQYF
>TRBJ2-7|TRBV11-2|-|-
TGTGCCAGCAGCTTGACACTCTCCTACGAGCAGTACTTC
CASSLTLSYEQYF
>TRBJ2-7|TRBV3-1/TRBV3-2|TRBD2|-
TGTGCCAGCAGCCCTGGACTAGCGGGAGTGCGGGAGCAGTACTTC
CASSPGLAGVREQYF
>TRBJ2-6|TRBV10-3|-|-
TGTGCCATCAGTGTAGGGGGCTCTGGGGCCAACGTCCTGACTTTC
CAISVGGSGANVLTF
>TRBJ1-2|TRBV9|TRBD1|-
TGTGCCAGCAGCGCGCGACTACAGGGGGCTCATGGCTACACCTTC
CASSARLQGAHGYTF
>TRBJ2-1|TRBV6-1|TRBD2|-
TGTGCCAGCAGTGAATTGCGGACTAGCTTATATGAGCAGTTCTTC
CASSELRTSLYEQFF
>TRBJ1-5|TRBV4-1|TRBD1|-
TGCGCCAGCAGGCCGGGACAGAATAGCAATCAGCCCCAGCATTTT
CASRPGQNSNQPQHF